This T cell receptor (beta chain) was found in a study of monozygotic twins with inflammatory bowel disease. TCRdb reprocessed the 5' RACE reads and reports one entry per CDR3 protein, with no DNA. The ten most abundant clones cover 2% to 3% of a sample with approximately 400,000 distinct CDR3 sequences. This CDR3 has 16 residues. CDR1 is MNHEY and CDR2 is SVGEGT in the germline V gene. The sequencing input was blood. This TCR was sampled from a human donor with ulcerative colitis or Crohn's disease, or a healthy co-twin of an affected twin (not recorded which). This chain connects TRBV6-2 or TRBV6-3 to TRBJ2-7; absent DNA, TCRdb's TRBD2 call cannot be checked. The CDR3 spells CASSYRLNDRRDEQYF.